This T cell receptor (beta chain) was recorded in a study of cytomegalovirus exposure and HLA in healthy donors. J lost 5 bases, V lost 4 bases, and 9 bases had no gene match. This CDR3 is 17 amino acids long. Germline V gene sequence: CDR1 LGHNA, CDR2 YSLEER. General study points: Available immune exposure information was restricted to CMV serostatus only.

Both 60 Vbeta primers and 13 Jbeta primers went into the PCR. Repertoires were generated with immunoSEQ multiplex PCR, while TCRdb's copy carries only in-frame clones and drops some. The sample contains 150,000 to 200,000 clones, 76% of which appear only once. With respect to this clone: The antigen remains unidentified.

Sequencing was carried out using PBMCs. The rearrangement links TRBV4-3 to TRBJ2-3; 13 bases fit TRBD2. The sequence was collected from a male donor in good health and CMV-seronegative. This CDR3 reads CASSRGLAGVGKDTQYF. CDR3 bases: TGCGCCAGCAGCCGAGGACTAGCGGGAGTCGGGAAAGATACGCAGTATTTT.